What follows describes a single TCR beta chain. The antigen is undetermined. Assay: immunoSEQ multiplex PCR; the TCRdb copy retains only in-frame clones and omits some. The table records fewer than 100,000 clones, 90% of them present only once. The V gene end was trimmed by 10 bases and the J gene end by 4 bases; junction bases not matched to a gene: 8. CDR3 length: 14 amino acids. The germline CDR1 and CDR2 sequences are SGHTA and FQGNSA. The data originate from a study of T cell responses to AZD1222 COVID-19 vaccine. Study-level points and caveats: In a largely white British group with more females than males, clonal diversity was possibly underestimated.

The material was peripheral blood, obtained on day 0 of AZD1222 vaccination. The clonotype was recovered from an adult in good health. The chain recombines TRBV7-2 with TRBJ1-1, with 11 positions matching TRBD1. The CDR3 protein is CAKMVGTGGTEAFF. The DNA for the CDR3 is TGTGCCAAGATGGTCGGGACAGGGGGCACTGAAGCTTTCTTT.